This TCR beta chain was documented in a study of cytomegalovirus exposure and HLA in healthy donors. The study's findings and limits: Several of the most significant clusters appeared, in a later analysis, to be linked to common viral pathogens.

Details on this clone: Its antigen is not known.

This PCR relied on a set of 60 Vbeta primers and 13 Jbeta primers. The assay was immunoSEQ multiplex PCR, and TCRdb's table has in-frame clones only and misses some. The repertoire holds 150,000 to 200,000 clones, with over 65% as singletons. Sequencing was done on a sample of PBMCs. The clonotype was recovered from a woman aged 35 to 49 in good health and CMV-seronegative.

CDR3 loop: CASSPRAGMDYTEAFF. Here the CDR3 DNA reads TGTGCCAGCTCACCAAGGGCAGGGATGGATTACACTGAAGCTTTCTTT. The chain links TRBV18 to TRBJ1-1; tentatively, D is TRBD1 (5 bases). V dropped 2 bases and J dropped 3 bases, with 16 bases sitting between them. This CDR3 comprises 16 residues. Germline loops: CDR1 KGHSH, CDR2 LQKENI.